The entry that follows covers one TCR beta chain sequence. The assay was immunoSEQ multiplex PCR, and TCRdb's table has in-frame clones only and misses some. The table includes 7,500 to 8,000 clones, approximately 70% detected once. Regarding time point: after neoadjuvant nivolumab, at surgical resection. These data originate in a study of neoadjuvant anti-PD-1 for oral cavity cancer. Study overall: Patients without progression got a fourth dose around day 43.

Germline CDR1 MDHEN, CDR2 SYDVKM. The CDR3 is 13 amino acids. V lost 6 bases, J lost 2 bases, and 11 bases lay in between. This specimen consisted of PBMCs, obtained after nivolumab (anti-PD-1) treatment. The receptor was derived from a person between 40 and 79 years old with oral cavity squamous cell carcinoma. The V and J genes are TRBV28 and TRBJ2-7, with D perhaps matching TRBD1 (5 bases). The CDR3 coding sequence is TGTGCCAGCAGGTCGACGGACACCTACGAGCAGTACTTC. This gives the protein CASRSTDTYEQYF.